The next 14 T cell receptor beta chains were all read from a single sample in a study of CD8 T cells in Susac syndrome (dated by TCRdb to between 2018 and 2020). Libraries were built with the immunoSEQ multiplex PCR assay. RNA was extracted with the RNeasy kit and 0.5 to 1 ug was reverse transcribed using random hexamers. The public sequencing data were trimmed at Q25 with fastp and processed into clonotypes with MiXCR by TCRdb, which kept only in-frame beta chains. Every CDR3 protein is listed once, alongside the most common genes and DNA of its rows. This sample comprises approximately 210,000 distinct CDR3 sequences, approximately 94% of them detected only once. The leading ten clones occupy around 0.15% of the sample. Sequenced sample: CD4+ T cells from PBMCs. The receptors were gathered from a human donor with Susac syndrome.

This clonotype was seen only a few times. The chain links TRBV5-1 to TRBJ2-5, with TRBD2 matching 10 bases. This CDR3 spans 15 amino acids. The J segment lost 2 bases and the V segment lost 4 bases, leaving 5 bases of the junction unmatched. CDR1 is SGHRS, CDR2 YFSETQ, per germline. Written as DNA, the CDR3 is TGCGCCAGCAGCCCCGCTAGCGGGGGTCAAGAGACCCAGTACTTC. The encoded protein is CASSPASGGQETQYF.

This clonotype occurred once. This chain links TRBV29-1 with TRBJ1-1; D uncertain. V lost 3 bases, J lost 0 bases, and 8 bases lay in between. The CDR3 sequence is 13 residues long. CDR1 SQVTM and CDR2 ANQGSEA come from the germline V gene. The CDR3 here is CSVEALMNTEAFF. In DNA, the CDR3 is TGCAGCGTTGAGGCGCTGATGAACACTGAAGCTTTCTTT.

The J gene is TRBJ1-1, the V gene TRBV20-1; weak D call: TRBD1 (5 bases). The CDR3 runs 14 residues. CDR1 and CDR2 from the germline V gene are DFQATT and SNEGSKA (reference sequence). The CDR3 DNA reads TGCAGGATGGGGGGAGGAACCGACCCCTTTGAAGCTTTCTTT. This gives the protein CRMGGGTDPFEAFF.

The CDR3 sequence is CASSGSSGNEKLFF. The CDR3 DNA follows: TGTGCCAGCAGCGGATCCTCGGGGAATGAAAAACTGTTTTTT. This rearrangement joins TRBV5-4 to TRBJ1-4; D is undetermined. With 4 bases removed from V and 5 bases from J, the gap between germline ends came to 12 bases. Germline-derived CDR1 and CDR2 are SGHNT and YYREEE (reference sequence). The CDR3 runs 14 residues.

The chain employs TRBV5-1 and TRBJ1-1; the D gene is possibly TRBD1 (6 bases). This CDR3 comprises 14 residues. Trimming left V 7 bases short and J 0 bases short, with 13 bases between. Germline CDR1 and CDR2: SGHRS and YFSETQ. CDR3 sequence: CASGVDSMNTEAFF. CDR3 in DNA: TGCGCCAGCGGAGTGGACAGTATGAACACTGAAGCTTTCTTT.

The rearrangement links TRBV11-3 to TRBJ2-5; TRBD1 matches at 10 bases. V was pared by 4 bases and J by 4 bases, with 12 bases of the junction left unmatched. Germline-derived CDR1 and CDR2 are SGHNT and YENEEA. The CDR3 runs to 17 residues. DNA of the CDR3: TGTGCCAGCAGCTCCCGGACAGGGGGTGGATTAGGAGAGACCCAGTACTTC. Translation gives CASSSRTGGGLGETQYF.

This sequence joins TRBV6-5 and TRBJ2-3; TRBD2 matches 13 bases. CDR1 MNHEY and CDR2 SVGAGI come from the germline V gene. After removal of 1 base from V and 4 bases from J, the junction contained 2 bases not matched to a gene. The CDR3 loop spans 16 amino acids. The CDR3 bases are TGTGCCAGCAGTTACTTTACTAGCGGGGGGGCAGATACGCAGTATTTT. It specifies CASSYFTSGGADTQYF.

This rearrangement joins TRBV20-1 to TRBJ1-1; D is ambiguous. Trimming took 2 bases from V and 5 from J, leaving 21 bases between them. Looked up from germline, CDR1 is DFQATT and CDR2 is SNEGSKA (reference sequence). The CDR3 has 16 amino acids. CDR3 residues: CSARKPVTVVGTEAFF. For the CDR3, the DNA is TGCAGTGCTAGAAAACCTGTGACCGTAGTGGGGACTGAAGCTTTCTTT.

This sequence joins TRBV20-1 and TRBJ1-5; a possible D gene is TRBD1 (6 bases). Germline V CDR1 and CDR2: DFQATT, SNEGSKA (reference sequence). Deletions cut 3 bases from V and 0 bases from J, with 6 bases between. The CDR3 has 13 amino acids. CDR3 DNA: TGCAGTGCTAGGACAGGTAGCAATCAGCCCCAGCATTTT. Translated, it gives CSARTGSNQPQHF.

V and J are TRBV6-2 or TRBV6-3 and TRBJ2-3, with 9 nucleotides matching TRBD2. Trimming cost V 2 bases and J 2 bases; bases outside gene matches: 8. There are 17 residues in the CDR3. Germline lookup yields CDR1 MNHEY and CDR2 SVGEGT. CDR3 sequence reads: CASSYTTSGEYTDTQYF. CDR3 nucleotide sequence: TGTGCCAGCAGTTACACGACTAGCGGTGAATACACAGATACGCAGTATTTT.

The chain is built from TRBV3-1 and TRBJ1-1; 11 bases align to TRBD1. V dropped 0 bases and J dropped 5; count of bases not matched to a gene: 2. Germline CDR1 is LGHDT and CDR2 is YNNKEL (reference sequence). The CDR3 spans 15 residues. CDR3 loop: CASSQDGTGGTEAFF. The CDR3 DNA reads as TGTGCCAGCAGCCAAGATGGGACAGGGGGGACTGAAGCTTTCTTT.

The V and J genes are TRBV6-5 and TRBJ2-3; 11 bases are a match to TRBD2. The CDR3 runs to 15 residues. Germline assignment: CDR1 MNHEY and CDR2 SVGAGI. With 5 bases clipped from V and 6 bases from J, the junction kept 7 bases outside the gene matches. The CDR3 here is CASSLLAGGRDTQYF. The DNA for the CDR3 is TGTGCCAGCAGTCTCCTAGCGGGGGGTCGGGATACGCAGTATTTT.

The chain recombines TRBV30 with TRBJ1-4; a weak D match, TRBD1 (6 bases). Germline V gene sequence: CDR1 GTSNPN, CDR2 SVGIG (reference sequence). The CDR3 covers 13 residues. V lost 3 bases, J lost 7 bases, and 12 bases lay in between. The CDR3 nucleotides are TGTGCCTGGAGGGTACAGGGAAGTGAAAAACTGTTTTTT. It encodes CAWRVQGSEKLFF.

The chain couples TRBV20-1 to TRBJ2-1; 8 bases are shared with TRBD2. CDR3 length equals 17 residues. Germline lookup yields CDR1 DFQATT and CDR2 SNEGSKA (reference sequence). V gave up 0 bases and J gave up 0 bases; unmatched junction bases: 7. The chain's CDR3 is CSARDPRGAGSYNEQFF. The CDR3 DNA reads as TGCAGTGCTAGAGACCCGCGGGGGGCTGGCTCCTACAATGAGCAGTTCTTC.